The entry that follows covers one TCR beta chain sequence. Its antigen is undetermined. In the PCR, 60 Vbeta and 13 Jbeta primers were used. TCRdb's table, derived via immunoSEQ multiplex PCR, lists solely in-frame clones and lacks some. The sample has 80,000 or so clones, about 79% seen once; the top ten hold 5.5% to 8.5%. The record originates from a study of cytomegalovirus exposure and HLA in healthy donors. The study's findings and limits: The study put 150 to 200 TCR beta chains on its list as cytomegalovirus-associated.

The TCR sequence derives from a middle-aged woman in good health and CMV-seronegative. The specimen sequenced was PBMCs.

The CDR3 coding sequence is TGTGCCAGCAGCTTAAACCCTCGGGAGACCCAGTACTTC. It encodes CASSLNPRETQYF. This chain links TRBV7-3 with TRBJ2-5, with D unclear. The germline CDR1 and CDR2 sequences are SGHTA and FQGTGA. This CDR3 has 13 residues. V was cut by 1 base and J by 5 bases, with 8 bases left in between.